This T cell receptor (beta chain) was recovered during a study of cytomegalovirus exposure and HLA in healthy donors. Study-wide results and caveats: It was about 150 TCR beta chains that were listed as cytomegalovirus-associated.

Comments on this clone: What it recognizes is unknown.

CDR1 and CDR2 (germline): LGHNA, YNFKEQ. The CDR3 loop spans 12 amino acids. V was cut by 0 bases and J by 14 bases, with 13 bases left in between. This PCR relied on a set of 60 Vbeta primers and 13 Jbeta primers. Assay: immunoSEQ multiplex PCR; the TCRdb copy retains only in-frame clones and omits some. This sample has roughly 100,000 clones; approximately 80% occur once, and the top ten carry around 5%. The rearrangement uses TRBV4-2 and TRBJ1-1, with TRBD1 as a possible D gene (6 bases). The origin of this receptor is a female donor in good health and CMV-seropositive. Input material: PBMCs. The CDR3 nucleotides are TGTGCCAGCAGCCAAGACGGGGACAATAGGTTCTTT. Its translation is CASSQDGDNRFF.